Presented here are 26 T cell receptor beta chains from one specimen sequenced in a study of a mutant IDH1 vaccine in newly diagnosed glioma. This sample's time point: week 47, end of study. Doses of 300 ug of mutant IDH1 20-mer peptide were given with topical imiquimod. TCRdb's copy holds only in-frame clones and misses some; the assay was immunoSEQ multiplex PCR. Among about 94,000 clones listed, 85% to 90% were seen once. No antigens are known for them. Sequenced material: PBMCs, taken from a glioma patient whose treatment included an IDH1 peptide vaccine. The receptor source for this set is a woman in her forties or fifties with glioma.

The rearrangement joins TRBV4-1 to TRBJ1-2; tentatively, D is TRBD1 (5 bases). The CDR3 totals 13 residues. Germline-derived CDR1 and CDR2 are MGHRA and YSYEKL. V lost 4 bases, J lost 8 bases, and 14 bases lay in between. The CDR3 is CASSPRGAEGYTF. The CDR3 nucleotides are TGCGCCAGCAGCCCTCGAGGGGCGGAAGGCTACACCTTC.

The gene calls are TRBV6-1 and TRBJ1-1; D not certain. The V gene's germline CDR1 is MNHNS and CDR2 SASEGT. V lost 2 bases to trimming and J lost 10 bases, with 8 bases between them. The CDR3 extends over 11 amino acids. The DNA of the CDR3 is TGTGCCAGCAGTGAATCCCCACGAGCTTTCTTT. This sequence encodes CASSESPRAFF.

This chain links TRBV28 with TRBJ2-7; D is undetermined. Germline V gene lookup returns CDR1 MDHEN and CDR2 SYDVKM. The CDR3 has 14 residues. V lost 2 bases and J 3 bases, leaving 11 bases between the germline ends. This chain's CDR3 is CASSLDLVYYEQYF. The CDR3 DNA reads TGTGCCAGCAGTTTAGACCTAGTCTACTACGAGCAGTACTTC.

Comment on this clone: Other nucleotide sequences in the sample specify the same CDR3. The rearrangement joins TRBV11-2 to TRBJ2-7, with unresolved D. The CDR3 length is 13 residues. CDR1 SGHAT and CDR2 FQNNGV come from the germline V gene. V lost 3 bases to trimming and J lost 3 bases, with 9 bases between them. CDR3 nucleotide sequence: TGTGCCAGCAGCTTCGGGCAGCTCTACGAGCAGTACTTC. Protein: CASSFGQLYEQYF.

This CDR3 reads CSASRGTEAFF. The CDR3 DNA is TGCAGTGCTAGCCGGGGCACTGAAGCTTTCTTT. The rearrangement joins TRBV20-1 to TRBJ1-1; D is ambiguous. Germline CDR1 DFQATT, CDR2 SNEGSKA (reference sequence). V shed 3 bases and J shed 4 bases, with 6 bases lying between them. The CDR3 has 11 residues.

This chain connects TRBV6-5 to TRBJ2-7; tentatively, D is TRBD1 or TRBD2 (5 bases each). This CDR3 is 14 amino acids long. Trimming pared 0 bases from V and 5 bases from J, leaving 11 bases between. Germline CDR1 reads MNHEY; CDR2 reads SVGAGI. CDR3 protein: CASSYSEGTNEQYF. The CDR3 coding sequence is TGTGCCAGCAGTTACTCCGAGGGGACGAACGAGCAGTACTTC.

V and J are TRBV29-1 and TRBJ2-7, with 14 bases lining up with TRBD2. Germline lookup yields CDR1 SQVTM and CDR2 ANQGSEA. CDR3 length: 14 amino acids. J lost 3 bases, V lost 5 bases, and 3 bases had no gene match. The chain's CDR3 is CSVRGTSGSYEQYF. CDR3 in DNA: TGCAGCGTTCGCGGGACTAGCGGGAGCTACGAGCAGTACTTC.

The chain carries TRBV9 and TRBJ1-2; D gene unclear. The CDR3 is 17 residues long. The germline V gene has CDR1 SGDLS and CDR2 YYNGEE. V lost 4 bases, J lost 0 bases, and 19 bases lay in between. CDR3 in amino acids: CASSPRIMAVTNYGYTF. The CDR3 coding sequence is TGTGCCAGCAGCCCCCGAATTATGGCCGTTACTAACTATGGCTACACCTTC.

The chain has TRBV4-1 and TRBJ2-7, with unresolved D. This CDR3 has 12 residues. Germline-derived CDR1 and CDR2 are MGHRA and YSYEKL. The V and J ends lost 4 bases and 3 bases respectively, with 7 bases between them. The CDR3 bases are TGCGCCAGCAGCCTCCTCGGCTACGAGCAGTACTTC. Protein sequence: CASSLLGYEQYF.

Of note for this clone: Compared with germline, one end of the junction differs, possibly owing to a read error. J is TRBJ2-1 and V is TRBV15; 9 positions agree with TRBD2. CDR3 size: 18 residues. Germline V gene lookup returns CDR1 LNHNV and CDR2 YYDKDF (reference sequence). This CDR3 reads CATSEGTSGPHARNGQFF. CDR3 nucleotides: TGTGCCACCAGCGAAGGAACTAGCGGGCCCCACGCTCGGAATGGGCAGTTCTTC.

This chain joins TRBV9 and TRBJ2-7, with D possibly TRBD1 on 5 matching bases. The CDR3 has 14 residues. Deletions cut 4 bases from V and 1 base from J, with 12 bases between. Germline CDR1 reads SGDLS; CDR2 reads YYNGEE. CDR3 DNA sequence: TGTGCCAGCAGCCCCGGTCCAGGGTCCTACGAGCAGTACTTC. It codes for CASSPGPGSYEQYF.

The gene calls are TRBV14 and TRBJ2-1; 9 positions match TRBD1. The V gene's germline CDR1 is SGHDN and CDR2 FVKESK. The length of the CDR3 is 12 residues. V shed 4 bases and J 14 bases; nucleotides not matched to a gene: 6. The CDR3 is CASSPGTGREFF. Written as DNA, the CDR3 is TGTGCCAGCAGCCCCGGGACAGGGAGGGAGTTCTTC.

CDR3 coding DNA: TGTGCCAGCACCCTTAGCGGGAACACCGGGGAGCTGTTTTTT. Protein: CASTLSGNTGELFF. V gene TRBV28 combines with J gene TRBJ2-2; TRBD2 might be the D (6 bases). This CDR3 region has 14 residues. V gave up 7 bases and J gave up 1 base, with 10 bases separating them. In germline, CDR1 is MDHEN, CDR2 SYDVKM. The full variable domain, with the rest looked up from reference TRBV28 and TRBJ2-2, is DVKVTQSSRYLVKRTGEKVFLECVQDMDHENMFWYRQDPGLGLRLIYFSYDVKMKEKGDIPEGYSVSREKKERFSLILESASTNQTSMYLCASTLSGNTGELFFGEGSRLTVL.

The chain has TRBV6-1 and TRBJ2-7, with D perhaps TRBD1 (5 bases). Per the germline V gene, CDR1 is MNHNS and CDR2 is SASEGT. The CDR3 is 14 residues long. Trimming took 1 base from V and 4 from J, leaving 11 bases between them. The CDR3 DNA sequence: TGTGCCAGCAGTGAAGGGGGCAGGGAATACGAGCAGTACTTC. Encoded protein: CASSEGGREYEQYF.

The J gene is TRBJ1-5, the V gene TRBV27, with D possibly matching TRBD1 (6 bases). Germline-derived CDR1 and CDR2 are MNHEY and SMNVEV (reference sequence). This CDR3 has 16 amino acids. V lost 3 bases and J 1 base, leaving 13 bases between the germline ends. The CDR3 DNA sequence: TGTGCCAGCAGTTTGGATGTCAGGGGAAGCAATCAGCCCCAGCATTTT. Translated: CASSLDVRGSNQPQHF.

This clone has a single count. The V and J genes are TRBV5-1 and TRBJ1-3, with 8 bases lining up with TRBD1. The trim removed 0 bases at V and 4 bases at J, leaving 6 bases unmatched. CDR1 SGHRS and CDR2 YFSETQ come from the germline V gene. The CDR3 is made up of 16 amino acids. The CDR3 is CASSLEAGGSGNTIYF. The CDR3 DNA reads TGCGCCAGCAGCTTGGAAGCAGGGGGCTCCGGAAACACCATATATTTT.

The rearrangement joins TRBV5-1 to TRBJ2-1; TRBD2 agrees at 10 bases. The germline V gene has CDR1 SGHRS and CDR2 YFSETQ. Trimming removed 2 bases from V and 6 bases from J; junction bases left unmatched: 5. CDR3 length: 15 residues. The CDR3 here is CASSFPSGSFNEQFF. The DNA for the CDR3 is TGCGCCAGCAGCTTCCCTAGCGGGAGTTTCAATGAGCAGTTCTTC.

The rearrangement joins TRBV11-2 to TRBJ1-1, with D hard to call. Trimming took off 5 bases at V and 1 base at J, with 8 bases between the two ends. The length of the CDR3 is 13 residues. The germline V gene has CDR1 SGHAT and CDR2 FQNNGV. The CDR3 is CASSPASNTEAFF. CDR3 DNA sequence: TGTGCCAGCAGCCCCGCCTCGAACACTGAAGCTTTCTTT.

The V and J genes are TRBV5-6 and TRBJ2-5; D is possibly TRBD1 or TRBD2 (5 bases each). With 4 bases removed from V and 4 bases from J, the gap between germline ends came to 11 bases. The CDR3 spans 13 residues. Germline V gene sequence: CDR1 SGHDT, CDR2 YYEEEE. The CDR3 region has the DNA TGTGCCAGCAGCCGCGTTGGGGGAGAGACCCAGTACTTC. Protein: CASSRVGGETQYF.

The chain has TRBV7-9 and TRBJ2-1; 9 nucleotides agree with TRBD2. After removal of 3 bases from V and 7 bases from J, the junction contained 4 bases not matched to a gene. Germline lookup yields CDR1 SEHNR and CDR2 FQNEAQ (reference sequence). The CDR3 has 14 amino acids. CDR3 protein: CASSFAGGRNEQFF. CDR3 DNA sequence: TGTGCCAGCAGCTTCGCGGGAGGGAGGAATGAGCAGTTCTTC.

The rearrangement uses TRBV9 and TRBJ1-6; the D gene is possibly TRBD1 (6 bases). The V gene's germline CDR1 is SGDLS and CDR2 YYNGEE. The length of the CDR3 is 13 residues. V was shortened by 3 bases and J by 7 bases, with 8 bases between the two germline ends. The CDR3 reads CASSGQGNSPLHF. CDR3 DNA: TGTGCCAGCAGCGGGCAGGGGAATTCACCCCTCCACTTT.

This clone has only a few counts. CDR3 protein: CATDSTGANVLTF. The CDR3, as DNA: TGTGCCACCGACAGTACTGGGGCCAACGTCCTGACTTTC. This chain connects TRBV2 to TRBJ2-6; D possibly corresponds to TRBD1 (5 bases). The CDR3 has 13 residues. The V end was cut by 10 bases, the J end by 2 bases, with 9 bases between. Germline loops: CDR1 SNHLY, CDR2 FYNNEI. The whole variable domain, remainder taken from reference TRBV2 and TRBJ2-6, is EPEVTQTPSHQVTQMGQEVILRCVPISNHLYFYWYRQILGQKVEFLVSFYNNEISEKSEIFDDQFSVERPDGSNFTLKIRSTKLEDSAMYFCATDSTGANVLTFGAGSRLTVL.

CDR3 loop: CASSQHRARGYADTQYF. The CDR3 DNA reads TGCGCCAGCAGCCAACACCGGGCCAGGGGATATGCAGATACGCAGTATTTT. The chain couples TRBV4-1 to TRBJ2-3; D may be TRBD1 (6 bases). Trimming stripped 2 bases from V and 4 bases from J, with 19 bases between. This CDR3 has 17 amino acids. Germline V gene lookup returns CDR1 MGHRA and CDR2 YSYEKL.

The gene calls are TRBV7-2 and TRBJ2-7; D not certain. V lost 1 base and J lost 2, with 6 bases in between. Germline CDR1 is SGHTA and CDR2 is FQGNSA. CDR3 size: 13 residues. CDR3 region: CASSLDNTYEQYF. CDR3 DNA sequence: TGTGCCAGCAGCTTAGACAACACCTACGAGCAGTACTTC. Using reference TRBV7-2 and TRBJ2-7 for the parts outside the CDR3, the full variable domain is GAGVSQSPSNKVTEKGKDVELRCDPISGHTALYWYRQSLGQGLEFLIYFQGNSAPDKSGLPSDRFSAERTGGSVSTLTIQRTQQEDSAVYLCASSLDNTYEQYFGPGTRLTVT.

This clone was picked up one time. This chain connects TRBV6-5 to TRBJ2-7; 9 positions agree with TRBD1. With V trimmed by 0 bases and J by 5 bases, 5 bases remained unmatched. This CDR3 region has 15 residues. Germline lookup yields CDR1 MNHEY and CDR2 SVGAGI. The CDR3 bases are TGTGCCAGCAGTTACTCCGGGACAGGGACGGACGAGCAGTACTTC. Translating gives CASSYSGTGTDEQYF.

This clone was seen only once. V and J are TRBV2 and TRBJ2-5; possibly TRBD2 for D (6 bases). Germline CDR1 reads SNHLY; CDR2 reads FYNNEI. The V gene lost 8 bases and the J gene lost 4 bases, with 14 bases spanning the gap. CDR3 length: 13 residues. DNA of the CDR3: TGTGCCAGCGGGAGGTGGCTAGGAGAGACCCAGTACTTC. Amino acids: CASGRWLGETQYF.